This TCR beta chain appears in the sequencing data of a study of memory CD4+ T cells and cytomegalovirus serostatus. For the study at large: Of the healthy Belgian adults, fewer than 10 were CMV seropositive and around 22 seronegative.

Here immunoSEQ multiplex PCR was the method, and the copy in TCRdb shows in-frame clones only, minus some. This table holds 80,000 to 100,000 clones, 75% to 90% found once. Germline-derived CDR1 and CDR2 are SNHLY and FYNNEI. V lost 5 bases, J lost 0 bases, and 5 bases lay in between. CDR3 length: 13 residues. The sort gate was single viable CD3+CD4+CD8-CD45RO+ cells for memory CD4+ T cells. The sequenced sample was memory CD4+ T cells from blood. This TCR was recovered from an adult in good health and CMV-seropositive. The V gene is TRBV2, the J gene TRBJ1-3; D remains ambiguous. The CDR3 spells CASSSDSGNTIYF. The DNA for the CDR3 is TGTGCCAGCAGTTCTGACTCTGGAAACACCATATATTTT.